This T cell receptor beta chain came from a study of technical replicates of blood from a handful of donors. Deletions cut 4 bases from V and 3 bases from J, with 10 bases between. Germline CDR1 is SNHLY and CDR2 is FYNNEI. The CDR3 runs to 14 residues. The data were produced by immunoSEQ multiplex PCR, yet TCRdb's version contains in-frame clones alone and is incomplete. The sample records roughly 97,000 clones, 96% being singletons. The specimen was T cells isolated from PBMCs. This rearrangement joins TRBV2 to TRBJ1-5; unclear D gene. The clonotype originates from a human donor in good health. The CDR3 DNA reads TGTGCCAGCAGTGTAAGAAACTTCAATCAGCCCCAGCATTTT. This sequence encodes CASSVRNFNQPQHF.